This TCR beta chain was sequenced for a study of T cells in Graves' hyperthyroidism and ophthalmopathy. The overall study: Blood was drawn when the patient was first diagnosed and still untreated.

RNA transcripts were the template for amplifying TCR beta CDR3 regions. The HTBI primer set drove a first-round RT-PCR of the TCR CDR3. TCRdb reprocessed the multiplex PCR reads with MiXCR, giving one entry per CDR3 protein. The sample carries 700,000 to 950,000 distinct CDR3 sequences, about a third recorded once. The CDR3 is made up of 14 amino acids. Germline V gene sequence: CDR1 SGHTA, CDR2 FQGNSA. V dropped 5 bases and J dropped 5; count of bases not matched to a gene: 7. Criteria for exclusion of patients were uncontrolled infection, other autoimmune disease, pregnancy or lactation. Clinical symptoms, serum thyroxine, TRAb, thyroid ultrasound and orbital computed tomography established diagnosis.

The rearrangement links TRBV7-2 to TRBJ1-2, with 8 bases fitting TRBD1. The sample consisted of blood. The TCR originated in a woman aged 40 to 50 with Graves' hyperthyroidism. The CDR3 loop reads CASSLQTGEYGYTF. The DNA of the CDR3 is TGTGCCAGCAGCCTACAGACAGGGGAATATGGCTACACCTTC.